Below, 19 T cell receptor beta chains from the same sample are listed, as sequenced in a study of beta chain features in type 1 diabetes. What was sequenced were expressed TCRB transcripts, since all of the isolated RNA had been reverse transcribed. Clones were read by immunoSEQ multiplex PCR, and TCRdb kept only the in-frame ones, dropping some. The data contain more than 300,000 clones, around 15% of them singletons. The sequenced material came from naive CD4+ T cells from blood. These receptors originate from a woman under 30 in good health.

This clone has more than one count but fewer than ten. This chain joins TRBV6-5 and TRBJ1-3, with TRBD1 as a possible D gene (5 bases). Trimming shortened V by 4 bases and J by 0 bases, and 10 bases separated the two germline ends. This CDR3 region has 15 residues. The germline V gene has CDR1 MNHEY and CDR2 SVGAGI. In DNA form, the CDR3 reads TGTGCCAGCAGTTCCGACAGATTCTCTGGAAACACCATATATTTT. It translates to CASSSDRFSGNTIYF.

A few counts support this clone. In nucleotides, the CDR3 is TGTGCCAGCAGCCCTCGGGGGAGGACCTACACCGGGGAGCTGTTTTTT. Encoded protein: CASSPRGRTYTGELFF. V is TRBV7-2 and J is TRBJ2-2; D is perhaps TRBD2 (6 bases). Trimming stripped 5 bases from V and 3 bases from J, with 16 bases between. The CDR3 contains 16 residues. Looked up from germline, CDR1 is SGHTA and CDR2 is FQGNSA.

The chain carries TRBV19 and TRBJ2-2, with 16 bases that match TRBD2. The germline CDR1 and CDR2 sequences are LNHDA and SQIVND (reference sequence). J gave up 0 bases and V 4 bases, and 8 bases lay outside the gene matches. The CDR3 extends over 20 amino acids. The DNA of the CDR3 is TGTGCCAGTAGTAGGTCGGGACTAGCGGGAGGGCCGGCGAACACCGGGGAGCTGTTTTTT. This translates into CASSRSGLAGGPANTGELFF.

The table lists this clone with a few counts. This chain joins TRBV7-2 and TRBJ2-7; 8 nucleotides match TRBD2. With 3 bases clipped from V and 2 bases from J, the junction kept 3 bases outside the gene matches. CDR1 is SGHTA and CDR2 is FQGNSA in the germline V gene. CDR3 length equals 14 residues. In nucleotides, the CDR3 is TGTGCCAGCAGCTTTAGCGGGATGACCTACGAGCAGTACTTC. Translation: CASSFSGMTYEQYF.

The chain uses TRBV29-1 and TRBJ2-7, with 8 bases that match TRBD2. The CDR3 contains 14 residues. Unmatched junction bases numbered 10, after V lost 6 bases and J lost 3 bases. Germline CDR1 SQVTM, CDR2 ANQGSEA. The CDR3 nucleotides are TGCAGCGTCTACCTAGCGGGTCAATACTACGAGCAGTACTTC. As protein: CSVYLAGQYYEQYF.

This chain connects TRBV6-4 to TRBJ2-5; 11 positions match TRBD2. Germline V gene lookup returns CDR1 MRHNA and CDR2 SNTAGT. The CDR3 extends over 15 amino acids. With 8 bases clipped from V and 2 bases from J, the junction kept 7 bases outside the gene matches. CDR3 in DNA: TGTGCCAGCGGTAGTACTAGCGGGGGACAAGAGACCCAGTACTTC. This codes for CASGSTSGGQETQYF.

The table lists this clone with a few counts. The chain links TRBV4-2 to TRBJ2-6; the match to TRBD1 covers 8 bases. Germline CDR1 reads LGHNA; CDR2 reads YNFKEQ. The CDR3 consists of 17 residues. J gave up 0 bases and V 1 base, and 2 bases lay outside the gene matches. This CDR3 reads CASSQAGGLSGANVLTF. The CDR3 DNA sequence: TGTGCCAGCAGCCAAGCAGGGGGCCTCTCTGGGGCCAACGTCCTGACTTTC.

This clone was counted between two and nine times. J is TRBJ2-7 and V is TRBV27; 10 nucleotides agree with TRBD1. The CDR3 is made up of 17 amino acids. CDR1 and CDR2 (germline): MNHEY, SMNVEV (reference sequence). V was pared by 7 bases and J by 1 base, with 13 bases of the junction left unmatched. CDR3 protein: CASITNSGTGVSYEQYF. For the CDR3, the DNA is TGTGCCAGCATCACAAACTCCGGGACAGGGGTATCCTACGAGCAGTACTTC.

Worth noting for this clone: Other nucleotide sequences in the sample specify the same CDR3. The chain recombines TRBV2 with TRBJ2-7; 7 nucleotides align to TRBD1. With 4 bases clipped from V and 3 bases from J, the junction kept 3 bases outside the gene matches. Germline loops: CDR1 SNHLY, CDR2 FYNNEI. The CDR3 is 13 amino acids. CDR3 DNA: TGTGCCAGCAGTGGACAGGGAATCTACGAGCAGTACTTC. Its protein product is CASSGQGIYEQYF.

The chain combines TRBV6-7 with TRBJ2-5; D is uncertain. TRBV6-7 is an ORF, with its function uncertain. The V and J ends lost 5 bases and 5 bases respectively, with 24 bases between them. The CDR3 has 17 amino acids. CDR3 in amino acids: CASSEPRWSLGGETQYF. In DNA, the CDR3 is TGTGCCAGCAGTGAACCCCGCTGGAGCCTCGGTGGGGAGACCCAGTACTTC.

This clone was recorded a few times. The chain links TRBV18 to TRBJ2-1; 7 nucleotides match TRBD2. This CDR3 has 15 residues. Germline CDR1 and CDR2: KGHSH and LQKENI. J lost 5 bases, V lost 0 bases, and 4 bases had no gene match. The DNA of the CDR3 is TGTGCCAGCTCACCACCGACTAGCAGGGACAATGAGCAGTTCTTC. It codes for CASSPPTSRDNEQFF.

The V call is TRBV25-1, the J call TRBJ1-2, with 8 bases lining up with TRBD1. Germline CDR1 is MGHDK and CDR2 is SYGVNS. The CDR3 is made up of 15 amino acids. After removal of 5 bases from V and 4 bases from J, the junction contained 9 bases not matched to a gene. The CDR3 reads CASSHHVDRGYGYTF. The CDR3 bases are TGTGCCAGCAGTCACCATGTAGACAGGGGCTATGGCTACACCTTC.

CDR3 DNA sequence: TGTGCCTGGGGAGCGGAGGGGATATACAATGAGCAGTTCTTC. Translation gives CAWGAEGIYNEQFF. V is TRBV30 and J is TRBJ2-1; D perhaps matches TRBD2 (6 bases). Trimming shortened V by 5 bases and J by 4 bases, and 15 bases separated the two germline ends. CDR3 length equals 14 residues. Germline V gives CDR1 GTSNPN, CDR2 SVGIG (reference sequence). Full variable domain (missing parts from reference TRBV30 and TRBJ2-1): SQTIHQWPATLVQPVGSPLSLECTVEGTSNPNLYWYRQAAGRGLQLLFYSVGIGQISSEVPQNLSASRPQDRQFILSSKKLLLSDSGFYLCAWGAEGIYNEQFFGPGTRLTVL.

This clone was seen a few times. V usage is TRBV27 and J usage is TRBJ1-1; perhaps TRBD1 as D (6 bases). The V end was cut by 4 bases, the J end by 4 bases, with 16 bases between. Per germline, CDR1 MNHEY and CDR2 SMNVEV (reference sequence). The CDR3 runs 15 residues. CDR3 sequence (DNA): TGTGCCAGCAGTTCCCAGGGGCTAGGGAGCACTGAAGCTTTCTTT. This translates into CASSSQGLGSTEAFF.

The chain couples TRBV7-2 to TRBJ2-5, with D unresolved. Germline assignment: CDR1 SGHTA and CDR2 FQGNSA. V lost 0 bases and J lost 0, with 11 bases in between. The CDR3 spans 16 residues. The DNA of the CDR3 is TGTGCCAGCAGCTTAGCGAGGTTAACCTACCAAGAGACCCAGTACTTC. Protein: CASSLARLTYQETQYF.

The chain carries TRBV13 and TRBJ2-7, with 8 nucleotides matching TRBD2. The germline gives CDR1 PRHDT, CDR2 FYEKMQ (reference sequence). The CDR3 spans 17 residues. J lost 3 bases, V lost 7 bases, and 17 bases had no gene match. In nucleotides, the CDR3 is TGTGCCAGCAACCAAGCACGAGCGGGAGCCCCCTACTACGAGCAGTACTTC. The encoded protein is CASNQARAGAPYYEQYF.

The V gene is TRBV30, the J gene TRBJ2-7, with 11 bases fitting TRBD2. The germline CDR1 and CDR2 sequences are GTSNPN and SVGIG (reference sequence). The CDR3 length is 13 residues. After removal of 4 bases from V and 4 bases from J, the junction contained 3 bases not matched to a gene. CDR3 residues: CAWKGTSGYEQYF. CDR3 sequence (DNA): TGTGCCTGGAAGGGGACTAGCGGATACGAGCAGTACTTC.

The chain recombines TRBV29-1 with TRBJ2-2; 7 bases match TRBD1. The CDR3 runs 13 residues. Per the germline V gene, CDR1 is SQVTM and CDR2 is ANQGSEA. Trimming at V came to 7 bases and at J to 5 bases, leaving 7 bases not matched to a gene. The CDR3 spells CSASTGLTGELFF. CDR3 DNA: TGCAGCGCTTCGACAGGGCTTACCGGGGAGCTGTTTTTT.

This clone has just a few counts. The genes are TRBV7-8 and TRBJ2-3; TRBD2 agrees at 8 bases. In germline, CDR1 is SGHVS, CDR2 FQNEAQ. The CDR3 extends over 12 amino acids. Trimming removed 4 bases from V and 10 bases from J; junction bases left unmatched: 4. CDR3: CASSSGGGAQYF. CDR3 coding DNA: TGTGCCAGCAGCTCCGGGGGGGGAGCGCAGTATTTT.